One sample yielded the 2 T cell receptor beta chains listed below, sequenced in a study of tumor-infiltrating lymphocytes in primary liver carcinoma. The template, 450 to 650 ng total RNA, yielded TCR beta cDNA made with a constant-region primer. Generation of the TCR beta libraries relied on three nested multiplex PCR rounds using slightly modified ARM-PCR. The study ran its first two PCR rounds for nine to ten cycles each, using TRBV1-TRBV30 forward primers and a C-beta reverse primer. TCRdb re-called the multiplex PCR reads through MiXCR, storing one row per CDR3 protein. The sample has 55,000 to 65,000 distinct CDR3 sequences; 65% to 80% are singletons. Between about 17 and 34 mg of unsorted bulk tissue served as the source from which RNA and DNA were co-extracted. Sequencing input: liver tumor tissue from sampling region 2. Sample subset: tumor region T2, inferior pole. Every receptor here comes from a middle-aged man with primary liver carcinoma and hepatitis B virus infection.

The CDR3 loop is CASSHGGWAFF. The CDR3 DNA is TGTGCCAGCAGTCATGGTGGCTGGGCTTTCTTT. J is TRBJ1-1 and V is TRBV2; D unresolved. The germline CDR1 and CDR2 sequences are SNHLY and FYNNEI. This CDR3 is 11 amino acids long. V dropped 5 bases and J dropped 11 bases, with 12 bases sitting between them. Variable domain in full (rest from reference TRBV2 and TRBJ1-1): EPEVTQTPSHQVTQMGQEVILRCVPISNHLYFYWYRQILGQKVEFLVSFYNNEISEKSEIFDDQFSVERPDGSNFTLKIRSTKLEDSAMYFCASSHGGWAFFGQGTRLTVV.

Points on this clonotype: Relative to the germline gene, one junction end is altered; a read error may explain this. The CDR3 loop is CASSLAGDPFDYGQSF. For the CDR3, the DNA is TGTGCCAGCAGCTTAGCAGGGGACCCCTTTGACTACGGGCAGTCCTTC. This chain joins TRBV11-2 and TRBJ2-7, with TRBD1 as a possible D gene (6 bases). Germline V gene data show CDR1 as SGHAT and CDR2 as FQNNGV. The CDR3 loop spans 16 amino acids. The full variable domain, in which reference TRBV11-2 and TRBJ2-7 provide the parts outside the CDR3, is EAGVAQSPRYKIIEKRQSVAFWCNPISGHATLYWYQQILGQGPKLLIQFQNNGVVDDSQLPKDRFSAERLKGVDSTLKIQPAKLEDSAVYLCASSLAGDPFDYGQSFGPGTRLTVT.